These 11 T cell receptor beta chains were sequenced from one sample in a study of cytomegalovirus exposure and HLA in healthy donors. The primer mix had 60 Vbeta and 13 Jbeta primers. The table came from immunoSEQ multiplex PCR; TCRdb's copy has only in-frame clones and leaves some out. The data show 200,000 to 250,000 clones, with around four fifths seen just once and 0.58% held by the top ten. The sequencing input was PBMCs. These TCRs come from a woman aged 40 to 50 in good health and CMV-seronegative.

This chain connects TRBV5-1 to TRBJ1-1; D gene unclear. Per the germline V gene, CDR1 is SGHRS and CDR2 is YFSETQ. The CDR3 length is 14 residues. Trimming shortened V by 1 base and J by 0 bases, and 7 bases separated the two germline ends. The DNA of the CDR3 is TGCGCCAGCAGCTTGCTGCAGTTGAACACTGAAGCTTTCTTT. It encodes CASSLLQLNTEAFF.

The chain is built from TRBV13 and TRBJ1-6; 8 positions agree with TRBD1. Unmatched junction bases numbered 12, after V lost 5 bases and J lost 9 bases. This CDR3 contains 16 residues. The germline V gene encodes CDR1 PRHDT and CDR2 FYEKMQ (reference sequence). The DNA of the CDR3 is TGTGCCAGCAGCCAGGGGACAGGAGAGGTGGGTTCACCCCTCCACTTT. Translation gives CASSQGTGEVGSPLHF.

This chain links TRBV27 with TRBJ2-5; 11 bases fit TRBD2. The CDR3 is 15 amino acids. After removal of 1 base from V and 2 bases from J, the junction contained 0 bases not matched to a gene. Germline V gives CDR1 MNHEY, CDR2 SMNVEV (reference sequence). The CDR3 sequence is CASSLLAGGQETQYF. The CDR3 DNA reads as TGTGCCAGCAGTTTATTAGCGGGGGGGCAAGAGACCCAGTACTTC.

Only one count was recorded for this clone. J is TRBJ2-7 and V is TRBV2, with 12 bases that match TRBD2. The length of the CDR3 is 16 residues. Germline lookup yields CDR1 SNHLY and CDR2 FYNNEI. The V gene end was trimmed by 6 bases and the J gene end by 4 bases; junction bases not matched to a gene: 10. CDR3 amino acids: CASRKVLAGGNYEQYF. The CDR3 DNA reads TGTGCCAGCAGGAAAGTTCTAGCGGGGGGGAATTACGAGCAGTACTTC.

The V and J genes are TRBV28 and TRBJ1-4, with D unclear. V lost 5 bases, J lost 0 bases, and 10 bases lay in between. Germline CDR1 MDHEN, CDR2 SYDVKM. The CDR3 sequence is 15 residues long. The CDR3: CASSTSGATNEKLFF. CDR3 DNA sequence: TGTGCCAGCAGTACCTCGGGAGCAACTAATGAAAAACTGTTTTTT.

The chain links TRBV5-4 to TRBJ1-1; D may be TRBD1 (5 bases). The V end was cut by 1 base, the J end by 3 bases, with 13 bases between. Looked up from germline, CDR1 is SGHNT and CDR2 is YYREEE (reference sequence). CDR3 length: 15 amino acids. CDR3 loop: CASSLPFREDTEAFF. DNA for the CDR3: TGTGCCAGCAGCTTGCCCTTCAGGGAGGACACTGAAGCTTTCTTT.

V usage is TRBV9 and J usage is TRBJ2-3, with D possibly being TRBD2 (7 bases). CDR1 and CDR2 from the germline V gene are SGDLS and YYNGEE. The ends were cut back, 4 bases at V and 4 bases at J, with 16 bases in the middle. CDR3 length equals 15 residues. CDR3 coding DNA: TGTGCCAGCAGCCTATGGGGGGGCACCCCAGATACGCAGTATTTT. Encoded protein: CASSLWGGTPDTQYF.

V gene TRBV11-1 combines with J gene TRBJ2-2, with D tentatively TRBD1 (6 bases). The CDR3 has 15 residues. V gave up 2 bases and J gave up 6 bases, with 13 bases separating them. Germline CDR1 reads SGHAT; CDR2 reads FQDESV (reference sequence). This chain's CDR3 is CASSLWGPAPGELFF. The CDR3 DNA is TGTGCCAGCAGCTTATGGGGGCCAGCCCCCGGGGAGCTGTTTTTT.

V gene TRBV30 combines with J gene TRBJ2-5; 13 positions agree with TRBD2. The J call may not be correct, given that the DNA end is closer to TRBJ2-7. This CDR3 has 16 amino acids. In germline, CDR1 is GTSNPN, CDR2 SVGIG (reference sequence). The CDR3 protein is CAWASPRTSGGYEQYF. The CDR3 region has the DNA TGTGCCTGGGCCTCCCCTAGGACTAGCGGGGGATACGAGCAGTACTTC.

CDR3 sequence (DNA): TGTGCCAGCCACGGGGGACAAGAGACCCAGTACTTC. Residues: CASHGGQETQYF. The J gene is TRBJ2-5, the V gene TRBV2, with D possibly being TRBD2 (6 bases). Between the trimmed V and J ends, which lost 8 bases and 2 bases, there was a span of 9 bases. Looked up from germline, CDR1 is SNHLY and CDR2 is FYNNEI. The CDR3 contains 12 residues.

The V call is TRBV2, the J call TRBJ1-1; weak D call: TRBD1 (6 bases). The CDR3 is 14 amino acids. Germline CDR1 reads SNHLY; CDR2 reads FYNNEI. V lost 6 bases to trimming and J lost 5 bases, with 16 bases between them. CDR3 region: CASSPRGPGTEAFF. The CDR3 DNA reads TGTGCCAGCAGCCCCAGGGGTCCCGGAACTGAAGCTTTCTTT. Together with reference TRBV2 and TRBJ1-1, the CDR3 gives the full variable domain: EPEVTQTPSHQVTQMGQEVILRCVPISNHLYFYWYRQILGQKVEFLVSFYNNEISEKSEIFDDQFSVERPDGSNFTLKIRSTKLEDSAMYFCASSPRGPGTEAFFGQGTRLTVV.